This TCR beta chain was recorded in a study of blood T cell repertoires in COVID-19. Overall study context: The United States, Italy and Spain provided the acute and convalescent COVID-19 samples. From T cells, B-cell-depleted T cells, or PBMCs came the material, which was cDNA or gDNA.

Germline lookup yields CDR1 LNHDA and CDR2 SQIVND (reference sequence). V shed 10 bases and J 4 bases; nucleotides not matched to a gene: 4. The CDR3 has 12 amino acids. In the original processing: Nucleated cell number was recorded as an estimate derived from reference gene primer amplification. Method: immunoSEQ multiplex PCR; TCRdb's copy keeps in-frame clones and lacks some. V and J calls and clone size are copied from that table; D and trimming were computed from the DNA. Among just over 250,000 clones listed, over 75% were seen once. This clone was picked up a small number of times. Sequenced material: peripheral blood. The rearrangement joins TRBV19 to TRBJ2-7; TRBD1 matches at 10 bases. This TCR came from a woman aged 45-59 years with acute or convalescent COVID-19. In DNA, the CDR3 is TGTGCCACGGGACAGGGGCCATACGAGCAGTACTTC. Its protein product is CATGQGPYEQYF.